This T cell receptor (beta chain) derives from a study of human CD8 memory T cell subsets (TCRdb year 2020). Regarding the research as a whole: To assess clonal relationships, the TCRbeta repertoires of stem-like (TSTEM), progenitor exhausted-like (TPEX) and effector memory CD8+ T cell subsets were compared. TCRbeta repertoires were obtained from TSTEM, TPEX and effector memory subsets contributed by each of about 6 donors.

Stem-like memory CD8+ T cells (TSTEM) were defined as CCR7+ PD-1- TIGIT- cells. Density gradient separation was used to isolate peripheral blood mononuclear cells from buffy coats of healthy donors. In the study, total CD8+ T cells were enriched by negative magnetic separation with EasySep or MojoSort CD8+ T cell isolation kits. For each subset, total RNA was extracted using an RNeasy Mini Kit from duplicate vials of some 160,000 sorted CD8+ T cells. PBMCs were used either fresh or after cryopreservation in fetal bovine serum containing roughly 10% DMSO. Fluorescence-activated cell sorting on a FACSAria III was used to sort CD8+ T cell subsets to purity. TCRdb names NextSeq 550 as the instrument used. A Human TCR Profiling Kit was used to prepare UMI-labeled 5' RACE TCRbeta libraries. Every TCRbeta library was prepared in parallel, with the same number of PCR cycles used for all of the libraries. Processing in the source paper ran as follows. Each TCRbeta library contained between roughly 2,800 and 20,000 functional CDR3beta clonotypes. MIGEC 1.2.9 was used for UMI extraction and consensus assembly, with a minimum of three reads required per UMI. In-frame CDR3beta repertoires were extracted with MiXCR 3.0.3. Each sample was downsampled to 42,000 randomly selected UMIs before diversity metrics were computed in VDJtools 1.2.1. Repertoire overlap metrics D, R and F2 were calculated in VDJtools for the top 3,000 clones of each sample pair. TCRdb reprocessed the reads, so every CDR3 protein sequence counts as one entry and DNA is not shown. The V and J calls and clone size are TCRdb's, not the authors'. This sample's table lists approximately 9,300 distinct CDR3 sequences. The ten largest clones take up about a tenth of the sample.

The germline V gene specifies MGHRA as CDR1 and YSYEKL as CDR2. The CDR3 covers 17 residues, taking in both the cysteine and the phenylalanine. The protein alone is recorded here. Summary of the overall study and its limitations: Both stem-like subsets shared clonotypes with effector memory cells, but TSTEM and TPEX repertoires overlapped minimally, suggesting distinct antigen spectra. Based on Chao1 estimates, TSTEM subsets appeared to have greater repertoire diversity than TPEX subsets, which may reflect a broader range of specificities. Only TCRbeta chains were sequenced, and repertoire comparisons rested on a handful of donors tested with paired t-tests and Bonferroni correction. Normalized Shannon-Wiener diversity was similarly high in the TSTEM and TPEX subsets, while the effector memory subsets were comparatively less diverse.

To note about this clonotype: This receptor's antigen is unknown.

The chain is encoded by TRBV4-1 joined to TRBJ2-1. The sequencing sample was made of CD8+ stem-like memory T cells (TSCM and TCM) sorted from PBMCs. This specimen's cell subset or site label, per the study, means: stem-like memory CD8 T cells (TSTEM), CCR7+ PD-1- TIGIT-. The receptor was isolated from a human donor in good health. Here the CDR3 is given as CASSQEAIQSSYNEQFF.